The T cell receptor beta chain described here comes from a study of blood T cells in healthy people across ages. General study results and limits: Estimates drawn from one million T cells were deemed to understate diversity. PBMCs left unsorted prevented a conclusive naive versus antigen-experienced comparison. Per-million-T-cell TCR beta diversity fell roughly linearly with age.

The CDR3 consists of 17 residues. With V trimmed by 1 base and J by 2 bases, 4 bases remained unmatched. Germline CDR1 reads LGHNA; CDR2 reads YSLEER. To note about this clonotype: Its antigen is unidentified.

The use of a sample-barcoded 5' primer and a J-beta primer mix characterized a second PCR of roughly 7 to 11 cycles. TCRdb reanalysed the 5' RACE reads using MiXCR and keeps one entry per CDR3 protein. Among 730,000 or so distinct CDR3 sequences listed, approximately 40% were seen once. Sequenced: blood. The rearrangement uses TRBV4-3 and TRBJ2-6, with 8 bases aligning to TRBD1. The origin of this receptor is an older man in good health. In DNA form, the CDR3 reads TGCGCCAGCAGCCAAGTGGCAGGGGGCGCTGGGGCCAACGTCCTGACTTTC. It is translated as CASSQVAGGAGANVLTF.